One and the same sample provided the 28 T cell receptor beta chains below, sequenced in a study of OX40 agonist ivuxolimab in advanced cancers. Profiling relied on immunoSEQ multiplex PCR, and the TCRdb table lists in-frame clones only, not all of them. The sample lists 70,000 to 95,000 clones; 80% to 90% were seen once. This sample comprised CD4+ or CD8+ T cells sorted from blood, obtained in a trial of the OX40 agonist ivuxolimab. These receptors originate from an adult with an advanced solid tumor such as melanoma, head and neck, liver or kidney cancer.

CDR3 protein: CASRLDTAPTSSYEQYF. CDR3 sequence (DNA): TGTGCCAGCAGGCTCGATACGGCCCCTACCTCCTCCTACGAGCAGTACTTC. This sequence joins TRBV7-2 and TRBJ2-7, with D unresolved. In germline, CDR1 is SGHTA, CDR2 FQGNSA. The CDR3 sequence is 17 residues long. V shed 6 bases and J shed 0 bases, with 21 bases lying between them.

This chain uses TRBV4-3 with TRBJ2-7, with D hard to call. V lost 3 bases and J lost 0, with 6 bases in between. Germline V lookup: CDR1 LGHNA, CDR2 YSLEER. CDR3 length equals 13 residues. The DNA of the CDR3 is TGCGCCAGCAGCCATAGGGACTCCTACGAGCAGTACTTC. Residues: CASSHRDSYEQYF.

The chain couples TRBV7-3 to TRBJ1-1, with 8 bases aligning to TRBD1. V shed 2 bases and J 2 bases; nucleotides not matched to a gene: 4. This CDR3 comprises 15 residues. Per germline, CDR1 SGHTA and CDR2 FQGTGA. Here the CDR3 reads CASSLQGATNTEAFF. The CDR3 DNA sequence: TGTGCCAGCAGCTTACAGGGGGCAACAAACACTGAAGCTTTCTTT.

This chain joins TRBV5-1 and TRBJ1-1, with 11 bases lining up with TRBD1. Germline V gene lookup returns CDR1 SGHRS and CDR2 YFSETQ. CDR3 length equals 15 residues. V shed 4 bases and J 5 bases; nucleotides not matched to a gene: 7. The CDR3 sequence is CASSRQGTGGTEAFF. In nucleotides, the CDR3 is TGCGCCAGCAGCCGTCAAGGGACAGGGGGAACTGAAGCTTTCTTT. Based on the CDR3 plus reference TRBV5-1 and TRBJ1-1, the full variable domain is KAGVTQTPRYLIKTRGQQVTLSCSPISGHRSVSWYQQTPGQGLQFLFEYFSETQRNKGNFPGRFSGRQFSNSRSEMNVSTLELGDSALYLCASSRQGTGGTEAFFGQGTRLTVV.

V usage is TRBV4-2 and J usage is TRBJ2-7, with 12 bases matching TRBD2. V was pared by 4 bases and J by 4 bases, with 8 bases of the junction left unmatched. The germline V gene has CDR1 LGHNA and CDR2 YNFKEQ. CDR3 length: 16 residues. The CDR3 bases are TGTGCCAGCAGCCGGACAAGGGGACTAGCGGGTTACGAGCAGTACTTC. This translates into CASSRTRGLAGYEQYF.

This clone occurred once. V is TRBV30 and J is TRBJ1-1; no firm D call. The V end was cut by 6 bases, the J end by 3 bases, with 14 bases between. The CDR3 loop spans 13 amino acids. Germline-derived CDR1 and CDR2 are GTSNPN and SVGIG (reference sequence). CDR3: CACSLASDTEAFF. CDR3 nucleotide sequence: TGTGCCTGCTCCCTGGCCTCGGACACTGAAGCTTTCTTT.

The rearrangement joins TRBV6-5 to TRBJ1-1; D unresolved. V gave up 7 bases and J gave up 1 base, with 13 bases separating them. The CDR3 contains 14 residues. Looked up from germline, CDR1 is MNHEY and CDR2 is SVGAGI. CDR3 sequence reads: CASTLLRGNTEAFF. CDR3 coding DNA: TGTGCCAGCACCTTACTCAGAGGGAACACTGAAGCTTTCTTT.

The rearrangement joins TRBV2 to TRBJ1-2; TRBD1 is a possible D gene (5 bases). The germline CDR1 and CDR2 sequences are SNHLY and FYNNEI. The germline V and J ends were trimmed by 3 bases and 2 bases, with 7 bases remaining between them. This CDR3 is built from 13 residues. The CDR3 DNA follows: TGTGCCAGCAGTGACCAGGGAAACTATGGCTACACCTTC. Translation gives CASSDQGNYGYTF.

The gene calls are TRBV2 and TRBJ2-1; D may match TRBD1 or TRBD2 (5 bases each). CDR1 and CDR2 from the germline V gene are SNHLY and FYNNEI. The ends were cut back, 6 bases at V and 4 bases at J, with 13 bases in the middle. This CDR3 region has 14 residues. The CDR3, as DNA: TGTGCCAGCAGGACCGGGACGGAATACAATGAGCAGTTCTTC. This gives the protein CASRTGTEYNEQFF.

The chain is built from TRBV4-2 and TRBJ1-3; D remains ambiguous. V gave up 2 bases and J gave up 4 bases, with 6 bases separating them. CDR3 length: 13 amino acids. Germline V lookup: CDR1 LGHNA, CDR2 YNFKEQ. CDR3 region: CASSQNGGNTIYF. CDR3 in DNA: TGTGCCAGCAGCCAAAACGGGGGAAACACCATATATTTT.

The genes are TRBV7-8 and TRBJ1-2, with TRBD1 identical over 10 bases. The CDR3 runs to 13 residues. Germline V gives CDR1 SGHVS, CDR2 FQNEAQ. Trimming at V came to 5 bases and at J to 7 bases, leaving 4 bases not matched to a gene. The CDR3 DNA reads as TGTGCCAGCAGCAACGACAGGGGGCTTGGCTACACCTTC. This sequence encodes CASSNDRGLGYTF.

This rearrangement joins TRBV18 to TRBJ2-7, with D unclear. Germline assignment: CDR1 KGHSH and CDR2 LQKENI. Trimming took 6 bases from V and 6 from J, leaving 21 bases between them. CDR3 length: 15 residues. CDR3 sequence reads: CASSPAQSRIIEQYF. The CDR3 region has the DNA TGTGCCAGCTCCCCCGCCCAATCTCGCATCATCGAGCAGTACTTC.

This clone turned up a few times. The chain carries TRBV11-3 and TRBJ2-1; 10 nucleotides agree with TRBD1. Trimming at V came to 2 bases and at J to 7 bases, leaving 5 bases not matched to a gene. This CDR3 comprises 15 residues. CDR1 and CDR2 from the germline V gene are SGHNT and YENEEA. The CDR3 bases are TGTGCCAGCAGCTTAAGGGGACAGGGGATTAATGAGCAGTTCTTC. It is translated as CASSLRGQGINEQFF.

The chain employs TRBV5-6 and TRBJ2-5; D gene ambiguous. Trimming stripped 0 bases from V and 2 bases from J, with 5 bases between. Germline CDR1 reads SGHDT; CDR2 reads YYEEEE. This CDR3 is built from 13 residues. CDR3 nucleotides: TGTGCCAGCAGCTTGGTGATTCAAGAGACCCAGTACTTC. This codes for CASSLVIQETQYF.

The rearrangement uses TRBV20-1 and TRBJ1-2; D not certain. Germline V gene data show CDR1 as DFQATT and CDR2 as SNEGSKA (reference sequence). Deletions cut 5 bases from V and 6 bases from J, with 10 bases between. The CDR3 extends over 11 amino acids. CDR3 loop: CSAEYEDGYTF. The CDR3, as DNA: TGCAGTGCTGAGTATGAGGATGGCTACACCTTC.

This chain joins TRBV5-4 and TRBJ1-2, with unresolved D. The CDR3 contains 14 residues. Per the germline V gene, CDR1 is SGHNT and CDR2 is YYREEE (reference sequence). V shed 4 bases and J shed 0 bases, with 10 bases lying between them. CDR3 nucleotides: TGTGCCAGCAGCCCGGACTCGACTAACTATGGCTACACCTTC. It encodes CASSPDSTNYGYTF.

There are a few counts of this clone. The V gene is TRBV2, the J gene TRBJ2-1; D gene unclear. Trimming took off 2 bases at V and 10 bases at J, with 12 bases between the two ends. The germline V gene encodes CDR1 SNHLY and CDR2 FYNNEI. The CDR3 runs 13 residues. CDR3 amino acids: CASSEFPSAEQFF. In nucleotides, the CDR3 is TGTGCCAGCAGTGAATTCCCTTCGGCCGAGCAGTTCTTC.

The chain links TRBV9 to TRBJ2-7; no reliable D call. V was pared by 4 bases and J by 7 bases, with 21 bases between. Germline V gene sequence: CDR1 SGDLS, CDR2 YYNGEE. The CDR3 runs 15 residues. CDR3 loop: CASSPGFGTLREQYF. CDR3 bases: TGTGCCAGCAGCCCCGGTTTCGGAACCCTGCGGGAGCAGTACTTC.

V is TRBV7-2 and J is TRBJ1-1; D gene ambiguous. Germline CDR1 SGHTA, CDR2 FQGNSA. CDR3 length: 12 amino acids. With 5 bases removed from V and 8 bases from J, the gap between germline ends came to 12 bases. The CDR3 region is CASSPSGKEAFF. In DNA form, the CDR3 reads TGTGCCAGCAGCCCCAGTGGGAAGGAAGCTTTCTTT.

This chain links TRBV27 with TRBJ1-4; TRBD1 agrees at 7 bases. The CDR3 runs 16 residues. After removal of 2 bases from V and 8 bases from J, the junction contained 11 bases not matched to a gene. CDR1 is MNHEY and CDR2 is SMNVEV in the germline V gene (reference sequence). The CDR3 loop is CASSLRPRGGNEKLFF. Here the CDR3 DNA reads TGTGCCAGCAGTTTACGCCCTCGAGGGGGCAACGAAAAACTGTTTTTT.

V gene TRBV7-3 combines with J gene TRBJ2-5; 8 bases agree with TRBD2. The CDR3 extends over 13 amino acids. In germline, CDR1 is SGHTA, CDR2 FQGTGA. The CDR3 nucleotides are TGTGGCGCGGGAGGCCCAAGGCGAGAGACCCAGTACTTC. Protein sequence: CGAGGPRRETQYF. Full variable domain (outside the CDR3, taken from reference TRBV7-3 and TRBJ2-5): GAGVSQTPSNKVTEKGKYVELRCDPISGHTALYWYRQSLGQGPEFLIYFQGTGAADDSGLPNDRFFAVRPEGSVSTLKIQRTERGDSAVYLCGAGGPRRETQYFGPGTRLLVL.

This chain joins TRBV10-3 and TRBJ1-6; D is unclear. The CDR3 has 15 residues. V was pared by 4 bases and J by 7 bases, with 14 bases between. Germline assignment: CDR1 ENHRY and CDR2 SYGVKD. The CDR3 protein is CAISASFTGNSPLHF. CDR3 coding DNA: TGTGCCATCAGTGCCTCCTTTACCGGCAATTCACCCCTCCACTTT.

CDR3 amino acids: CASSSRGRSSGANVLTF. CDR3 in DNA: TGTGCCAGCAGCTCTCGCGGACGGAGCTCTGGGGCCAACGTCCTGACTTTC. The J gene is TRBJ2-6, the V gene TRBV11-2; D call uncertain. CDR1 is SGHAT and CDR2 is FQNNGV in the germline V gene. The germline V and J ends were trimmed by 4 bases and 0 bases, with 13 bases remaining between them. This CDR3 contains 17 residues.

The gene calls are TRBV7-2 and TRBJ1-2; 7 bases match TRBD1. The CDR3 spans 16 residues. Germline CDR1 is SGHTA and CDR2 is FQGNSA. J gave up 7 bases and V 0 bases, and 11 bases lay outside the gene matches. Here the CDR3 DNA reads TGTGCCAGCAGCTTAGCCATCACAGGGGTGAATAGTGGCTACACCTTC. Translating it yields CASSLAITGVNSGYTF.

V gene TRBV19 combines with J gene TRBJ1-5, with TRBD1 matching over 9 bases. The CDR3 extends over 20 amino acids. J gave up 6 bases and V 0 bases, and 18 bases lay outside the gene matches. Per the germline V gene, CDR1 is LNHDA and CDR2 is SQIVND (reference sequence). As DNA, the CDR3 is TGTGCCAGTAGTATAGATCTTAGGGGACAGGGACAATGGAGGGGTCAGCCCCAGCATTTT. Its translation: CASSIDLRGQGQWRGQPQHF.

V usage is TRBV29-1 and J usage is TRBJ2-3; unclear D gene. This CDR3 is 11 amino acids long. CDR1 SQVTM and CDR2 ANQGSEA come from the germline V gene. The ends were cut back, 3 bases at V and 2 bases at J, with 3 bases in the middle. Here the CDR3 DNA reads TGCAGCGTTGACCTCACAGATACGCAGTATTTT. It yields the protein CSVDLTDTQYF.

The chain employs TRBV18 and TRBJ1-1; 9 bases match TRBD1. With 4 bases clipped from V and 0 bases from J, the junction kept 6 bases outside the gene matches. This CDR3 comprises 16 residues. Per the germline V gene, CDR1 is KGHSH and CDR2 is LQKENI. The CDR3 DNA reads as TGTGCCAGCTCACAAACCGGACAGGGGATGAACACTGAAGCTTTCTTT. It encodes CASSQTGQGMNTEAFF.

V usage is TRBV11-2 and J usage is TRBJ2-1, with TRBD2 matching over 7 bases. This CDR3 region has 18 residues. Germline CDR1 reads SGHAT; CDR2 reads FQNNGV. With V trimmed by 1 base and J by 0 bases, 9 bases remained unmatched. CDR3 protein: CASSLVPGLVPSYNEQFF. In DNA form, the CDR3 reads TGTGCCAGCAGCTTAGTGCCCGGACTAGTCCCCTCCTACAATGAGCAGTTCTTC.